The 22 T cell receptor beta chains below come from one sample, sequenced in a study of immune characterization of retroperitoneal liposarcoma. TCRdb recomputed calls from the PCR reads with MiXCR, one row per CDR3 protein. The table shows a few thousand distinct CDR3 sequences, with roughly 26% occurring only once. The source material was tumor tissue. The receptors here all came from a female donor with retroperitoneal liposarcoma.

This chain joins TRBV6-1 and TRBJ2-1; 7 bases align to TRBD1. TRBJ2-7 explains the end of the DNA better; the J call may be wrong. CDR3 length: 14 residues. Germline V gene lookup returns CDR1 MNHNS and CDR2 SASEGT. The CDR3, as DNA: TGTGCCAGCAGCCGATGGGACAGCCATTATGAGCAGTACTTC. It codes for CASSRWDSHYEQYF.

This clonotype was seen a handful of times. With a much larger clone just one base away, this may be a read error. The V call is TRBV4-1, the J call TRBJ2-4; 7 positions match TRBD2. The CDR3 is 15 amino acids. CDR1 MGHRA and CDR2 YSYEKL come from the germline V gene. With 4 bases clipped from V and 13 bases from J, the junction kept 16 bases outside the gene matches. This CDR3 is CASSPLGGSKYEQYF. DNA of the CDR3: TGCGCCAGCAGCCCCCTGGGCGGGAGTAAATATGAGCAGTACTTC.

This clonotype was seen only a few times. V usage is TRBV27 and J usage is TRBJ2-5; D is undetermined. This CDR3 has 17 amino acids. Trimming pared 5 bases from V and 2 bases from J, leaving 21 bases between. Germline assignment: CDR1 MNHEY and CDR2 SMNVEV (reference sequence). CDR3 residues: CASSQRWLTVSQETQYF. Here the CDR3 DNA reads TGTGCCAGCAGTCAGAGATGGTTGACGGTGTCACAAGAGACCCAGTACTTC.

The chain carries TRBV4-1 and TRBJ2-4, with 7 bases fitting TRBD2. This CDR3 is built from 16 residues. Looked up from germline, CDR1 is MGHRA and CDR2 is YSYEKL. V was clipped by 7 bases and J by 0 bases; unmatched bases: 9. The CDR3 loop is CASKPREDPAKNIQYF. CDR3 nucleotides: TGCGCCAGCAAGCCCCGGGAGGACCCAGCCAAAAACATTCAGTACTTC.

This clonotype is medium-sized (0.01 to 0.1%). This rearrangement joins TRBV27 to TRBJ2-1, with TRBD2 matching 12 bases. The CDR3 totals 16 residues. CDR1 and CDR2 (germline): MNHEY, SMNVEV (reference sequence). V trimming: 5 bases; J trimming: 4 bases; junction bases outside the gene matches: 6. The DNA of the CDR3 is TGTGCCAGCAGTACCGGACTAGCGGGAAGGTACAATGAGCAGTTCTTC. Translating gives CASSTGLAGRYNEQFF.

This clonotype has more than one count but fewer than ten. The CDR3 bases are TGTGCCAGCAGTCCTGGGACTAGCGGCCTCTCCGAGCAGTACTTC. Translation gives CASSPGTSGLSEQYF. The J gene is TRBJ2-7, the V gene TRBV6-6; 11 nucleotides align to TRBD2. Germline V gives CDR1 MNHNY, CDR2 SVGAGI (reference sequence). The ends lost 5 bases at V and 6 bases at J; junction bases unmatched: 9. The CDR3 is 15 amino acids.

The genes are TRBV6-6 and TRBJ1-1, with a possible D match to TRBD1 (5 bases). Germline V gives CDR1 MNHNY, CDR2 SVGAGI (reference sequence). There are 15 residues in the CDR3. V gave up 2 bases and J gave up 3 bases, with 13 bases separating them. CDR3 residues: CASSYPQGYDTEAFF. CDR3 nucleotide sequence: TGTGCCAGCAGTTACCCTCAGGGCTATGACACTGAAGCTTTCTTT.

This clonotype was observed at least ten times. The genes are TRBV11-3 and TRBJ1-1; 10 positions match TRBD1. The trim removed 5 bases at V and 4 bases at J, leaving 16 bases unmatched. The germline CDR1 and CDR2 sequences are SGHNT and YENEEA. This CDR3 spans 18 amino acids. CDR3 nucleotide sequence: TGTGCCAGCAGCCCCTTCCCCAGATCAGACAGGGGGCCCACTGAAGCTTTCTTT. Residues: CASSPFPRSDRGPTEAFF. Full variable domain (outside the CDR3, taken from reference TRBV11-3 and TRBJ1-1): EAGVVQSPRYKIIEKKQPVAFWCNPISGHNTLYWYLQNLGQGPELLIRYENEEAVDDSQLPKDRFSAERLKGVDSTLKIQPAELGDSAVYLCASSPFPRSDRGPTEAFFGQGTRLTVV.

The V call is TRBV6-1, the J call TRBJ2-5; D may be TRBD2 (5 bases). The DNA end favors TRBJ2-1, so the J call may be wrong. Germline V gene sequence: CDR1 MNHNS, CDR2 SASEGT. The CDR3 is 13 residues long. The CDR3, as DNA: TGTGCCAGCAGTGAAGTTCCGGGAAGTGAGCAGTTCTTC. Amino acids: CASSEVPGSEQFF.

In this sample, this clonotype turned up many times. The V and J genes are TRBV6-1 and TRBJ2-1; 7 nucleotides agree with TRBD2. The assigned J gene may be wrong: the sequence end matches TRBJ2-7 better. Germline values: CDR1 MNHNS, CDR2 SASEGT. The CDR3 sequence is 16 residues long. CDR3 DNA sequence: TGTGCCAGCAGTTGGTCCAAGGGCGGGAGCGTCAGTGAGCAGTACTTC. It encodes CASSWSKGGSVSEQYF.

CDR3 protein: CASRVDRYEQYF. CDR3 bases: TGTGCCAGCAGGGTGGACAGGTACGAGCAGTACTTC. The chain is built from TRBV6-1 and TRBJ2-7; 7 bases are shared with TRBD1. This CDR3 has 12 residues. With 6 bases clipped from V and 4 bases from J, the junction kept 3 bases outside the gene matches. Germline CDR1 reads MNHNS; CDR2 reads SASEGT.

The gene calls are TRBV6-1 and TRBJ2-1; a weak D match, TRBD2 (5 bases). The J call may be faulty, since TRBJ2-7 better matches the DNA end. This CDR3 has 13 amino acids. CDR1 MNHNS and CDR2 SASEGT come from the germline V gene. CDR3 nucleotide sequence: TGTGCCACCCTGGGAGCATCCACCTACGAGCAGTACTTC. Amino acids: CATLGASTYEQYF.

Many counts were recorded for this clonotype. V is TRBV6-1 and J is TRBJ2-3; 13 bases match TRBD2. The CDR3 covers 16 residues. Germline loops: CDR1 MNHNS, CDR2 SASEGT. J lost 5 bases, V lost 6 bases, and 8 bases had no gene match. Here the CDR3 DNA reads TGTGCCAGCAGGCGACTAGCGGGAGGCCACGGAGATACGCAGTATTTT. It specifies CASRRLAGGHGDTQYF.

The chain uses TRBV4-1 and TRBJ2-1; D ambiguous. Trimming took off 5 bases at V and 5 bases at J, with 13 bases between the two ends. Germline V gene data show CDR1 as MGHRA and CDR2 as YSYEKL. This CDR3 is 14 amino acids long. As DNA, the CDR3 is TGCGCCAGCAGCACCCTGGACCATAACAATGAGCAGTTCTTC. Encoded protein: CASSTLDHNNEQFF.

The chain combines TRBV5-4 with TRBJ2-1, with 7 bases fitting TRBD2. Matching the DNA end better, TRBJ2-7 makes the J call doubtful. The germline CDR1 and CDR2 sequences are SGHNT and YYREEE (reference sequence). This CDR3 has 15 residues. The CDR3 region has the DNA TGTGCCAGCAGCTTGGTGCCTAGCGGCCCCTACGAGCAGTACTTC. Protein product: CASSLVPSGPYEQYF.

The CDR3 loop reads CASSGPPAITDTQYF. CDR3 coding DNA: TGTGCCAGCAGCGGGCCACCGGCTATCACAGATACGCAGTATTTT. This chain joins TRBV6-1 and TRBJ2-3; D gene uncertain. The V end was cut by 6 bases, the J end by 2 bases, with 15 bases between. CDR3 length: 15 residues. The germline gives CDR1 MNHNS, CDR2 SASEGT.

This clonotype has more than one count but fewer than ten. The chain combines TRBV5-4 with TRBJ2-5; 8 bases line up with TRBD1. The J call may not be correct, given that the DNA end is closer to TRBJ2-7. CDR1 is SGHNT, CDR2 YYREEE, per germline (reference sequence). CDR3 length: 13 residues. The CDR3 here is CASRDRASYEQYF. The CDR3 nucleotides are TGTGCCAGCAGGGACAGGGCTTCCTACGAGCAGTACTTC.

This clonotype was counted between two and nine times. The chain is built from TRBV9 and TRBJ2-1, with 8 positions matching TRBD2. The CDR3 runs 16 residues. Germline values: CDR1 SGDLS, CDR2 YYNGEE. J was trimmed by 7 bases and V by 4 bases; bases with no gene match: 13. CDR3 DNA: TGTGCCAGCAGCCCCCAGAGCGGGGGCGCAAAGAATGAGCAGTTCTTC. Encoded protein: CASSPQSGGAKNEQFF.

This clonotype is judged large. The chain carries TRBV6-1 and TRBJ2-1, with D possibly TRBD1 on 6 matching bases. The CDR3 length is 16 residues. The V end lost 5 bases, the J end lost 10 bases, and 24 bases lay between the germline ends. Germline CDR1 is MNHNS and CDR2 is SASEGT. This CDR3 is CASSLPAGTGWYEQFF. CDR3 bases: TGTGCCAGCAGTTTGCCCGCCGGTACAGGGTGGTACGAGCAGTTCTTC.

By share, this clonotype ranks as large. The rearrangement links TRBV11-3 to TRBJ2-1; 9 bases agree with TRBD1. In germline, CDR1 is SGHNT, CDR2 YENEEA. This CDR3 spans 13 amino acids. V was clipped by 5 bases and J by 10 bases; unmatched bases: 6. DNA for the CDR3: TGTGCCAGCAGCCAGGGACAGGGAGGCGAGCAGTTCTTC. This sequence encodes CASSQGQGGEQFF.

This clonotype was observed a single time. The CDR3 nucleotides read TGTGCCAGCAGTGAAGAAGGCCATAGACAGGGGATGGACGAGCAGTTCTTC. Its translation: CASSEEGHRQGMDEQFF. The V call is TRBV6-5, the J call TRBJ2-1; TRBD1 matches 8 bases. CDR1 is MNHEY, CDR2 SVGAGI, per germline. V was clipped by 5 bases and J by 10 bases; unmatched bases: 19. This CDR3 is 17 amino acids long.

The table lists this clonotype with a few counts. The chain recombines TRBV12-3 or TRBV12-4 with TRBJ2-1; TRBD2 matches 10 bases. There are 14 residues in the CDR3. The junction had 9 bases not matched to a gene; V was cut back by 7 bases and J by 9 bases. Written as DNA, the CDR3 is TGTGCCAGCACCCCTGGAGCGGGAGGGGCTGAGCAGTTCTTC. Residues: CASTPGAGGAEQFF.